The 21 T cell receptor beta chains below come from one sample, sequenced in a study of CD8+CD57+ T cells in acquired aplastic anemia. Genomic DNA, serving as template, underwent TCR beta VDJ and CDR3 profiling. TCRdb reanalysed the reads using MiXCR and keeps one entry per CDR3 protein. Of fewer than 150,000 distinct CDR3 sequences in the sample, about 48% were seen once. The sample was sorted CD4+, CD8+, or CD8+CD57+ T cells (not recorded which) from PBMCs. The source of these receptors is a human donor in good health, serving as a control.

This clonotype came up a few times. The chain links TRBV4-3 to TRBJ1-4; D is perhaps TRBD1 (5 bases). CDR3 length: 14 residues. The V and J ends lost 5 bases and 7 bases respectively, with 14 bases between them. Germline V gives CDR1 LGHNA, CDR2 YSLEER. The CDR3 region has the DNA TGCGCCAGCAGCTCTCGGGGGAGGGGTGAAAAACTGTTTTTT. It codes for CASSSRGRGEKLFF.

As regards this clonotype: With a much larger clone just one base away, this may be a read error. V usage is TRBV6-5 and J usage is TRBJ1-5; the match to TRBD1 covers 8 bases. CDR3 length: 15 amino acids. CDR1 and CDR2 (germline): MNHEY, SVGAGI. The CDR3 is CASNYSQGAGQPQHF. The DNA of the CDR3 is TGTGCCAGCAATTACTCGCAGGGGGCCGGACAGCCCCAGCATTTT.

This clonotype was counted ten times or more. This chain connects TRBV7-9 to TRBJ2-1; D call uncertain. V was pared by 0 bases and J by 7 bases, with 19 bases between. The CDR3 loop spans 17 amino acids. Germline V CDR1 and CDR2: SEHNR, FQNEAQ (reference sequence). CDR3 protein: CASSLAWDGVLGNEQFF. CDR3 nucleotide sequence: TGTGCCAGCAGCTTAGCATGGGATGGGGTCCTTGGGAATGAGCAGTTCTTC.

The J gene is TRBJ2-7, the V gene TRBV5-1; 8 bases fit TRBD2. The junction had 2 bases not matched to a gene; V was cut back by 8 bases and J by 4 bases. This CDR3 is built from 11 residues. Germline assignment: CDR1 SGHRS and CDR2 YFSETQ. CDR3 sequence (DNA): TGCGCCAGAAGCGGGAGTTACGAGCAGTACTTC. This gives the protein CARSGSYEQYF.

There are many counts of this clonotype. The CDR3 spells CASSPNSGRMWYNEQFF. The CDR3 DNA follows: TGTGCCAGCAGCCCCAACTCGGGCCGGATGTGGTACAATGAGCAGTTCTTC. The V call is TRBV7-2, the J call TRBJ2-1; no definite D call. The length of the CDR3 is 17 residues. V was pared by 5 bases and J by 4 bases, with 21 bases between. Per germline, CDR1 SGHTA and CDR2 FQGNSA.

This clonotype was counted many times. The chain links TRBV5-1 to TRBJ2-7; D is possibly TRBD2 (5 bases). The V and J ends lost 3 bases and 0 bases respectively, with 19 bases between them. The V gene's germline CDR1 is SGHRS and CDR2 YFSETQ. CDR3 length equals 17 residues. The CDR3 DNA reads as TGCGCCAGCAGCTGGGATATGAGGGCAGGTAGCTCCTACGAGCAGTACTTC. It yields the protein CASSWDMRAGSSYEQYF. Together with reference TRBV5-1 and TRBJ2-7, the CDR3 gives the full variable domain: KAGVTQTPRYLIKTRGQQVTLSCSPISGHRSVSWYQQTPGQGLQFLFEYFSETQRNKGNFPGRFSGRQFSNSRSEMNVSTLELGDSALYLCASSWDMRAGSSYEQYFGPGTRLTVT.

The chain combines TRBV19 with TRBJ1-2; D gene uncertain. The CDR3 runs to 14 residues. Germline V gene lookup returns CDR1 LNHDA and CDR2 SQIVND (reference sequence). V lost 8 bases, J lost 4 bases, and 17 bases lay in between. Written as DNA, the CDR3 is TGTGCCAGTGTCAGAAAGGGTTCAGCCTATGGCTACACCTTC. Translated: CASVRKGSAYGYTF. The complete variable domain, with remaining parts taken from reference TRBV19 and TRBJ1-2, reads DGGITQSPKYLFRKEGQNVTLSCEQNLNHDAMYWYRQDPGQGLRLIYYSQIVNDFQKGDIAEGYSVSREKKESFPLTVTSAQKNPTAFYLCASVRKGSAYGYTFGSGTRLTVV.

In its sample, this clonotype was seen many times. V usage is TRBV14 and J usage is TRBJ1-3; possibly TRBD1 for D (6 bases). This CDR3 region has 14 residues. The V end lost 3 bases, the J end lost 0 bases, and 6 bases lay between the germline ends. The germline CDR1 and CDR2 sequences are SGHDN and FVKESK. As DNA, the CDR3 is TGTGCCAGCAGCCAGGGACACTCTGGAAACACCATATATTTT. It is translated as CASSQGHSGNTIYF.

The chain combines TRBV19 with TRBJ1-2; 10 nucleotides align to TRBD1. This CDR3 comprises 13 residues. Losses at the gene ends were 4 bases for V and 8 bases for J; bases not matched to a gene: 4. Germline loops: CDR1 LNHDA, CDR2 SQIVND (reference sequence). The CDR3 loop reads CASSTGTGEGYTF. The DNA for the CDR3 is TGTGCCAGTAGTACCGGGACAGGGGAGGGCTACACCTTC. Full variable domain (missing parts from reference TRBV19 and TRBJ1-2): DGGITQSPKYLFRKEGQNVTLSCEQNLNHDAMYWYRQDPGQGLRLIYYSQIVNDFQKGDIAEGYSVSREKKESFPLTVTSAQKNPTAFYLCASSTGTGEGYTFGSGTRLTVV.

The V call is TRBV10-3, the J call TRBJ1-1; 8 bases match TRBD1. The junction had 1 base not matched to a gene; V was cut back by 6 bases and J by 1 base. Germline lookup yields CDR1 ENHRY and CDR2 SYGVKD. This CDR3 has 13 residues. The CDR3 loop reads CAIRDRENTEAFF. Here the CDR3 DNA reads TGTGCCATCAGGGACAGGGAGAACACTGAAGCTTTCTTT.

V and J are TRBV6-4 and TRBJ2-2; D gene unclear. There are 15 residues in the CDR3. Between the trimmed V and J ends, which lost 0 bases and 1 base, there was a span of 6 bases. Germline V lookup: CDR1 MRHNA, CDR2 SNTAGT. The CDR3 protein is CASSDSPGNTGELFF. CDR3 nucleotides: TGTGCCAGCAGTGACTCGCCAGGGAACACCGGGGAGCTGTTTTTT.

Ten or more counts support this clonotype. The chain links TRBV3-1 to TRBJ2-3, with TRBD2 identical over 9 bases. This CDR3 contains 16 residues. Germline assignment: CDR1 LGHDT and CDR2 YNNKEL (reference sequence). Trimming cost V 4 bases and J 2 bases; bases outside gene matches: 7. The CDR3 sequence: CASSPILAGPTDTQYF. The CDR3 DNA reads TGTGCCAGCAGCCCCATCCTAGCGGGGCCCACAGATACGCAGTATTTT.

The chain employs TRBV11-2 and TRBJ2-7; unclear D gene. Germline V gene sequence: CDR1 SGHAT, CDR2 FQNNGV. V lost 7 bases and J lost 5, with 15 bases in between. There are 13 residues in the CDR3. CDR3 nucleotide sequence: TGTGCCAGCAACAAAACCGGGCTTGACGAGCAGTACTTC. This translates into CASNKTGLDEQYF.

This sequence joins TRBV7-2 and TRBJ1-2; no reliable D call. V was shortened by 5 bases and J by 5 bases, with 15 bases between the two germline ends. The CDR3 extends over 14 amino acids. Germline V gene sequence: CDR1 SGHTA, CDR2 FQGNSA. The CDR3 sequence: CASSPTPTGYGYTF. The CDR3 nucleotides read TGTGCCAGCAGCCCCACACCTACTGGTTATGGCTACACCTTC.

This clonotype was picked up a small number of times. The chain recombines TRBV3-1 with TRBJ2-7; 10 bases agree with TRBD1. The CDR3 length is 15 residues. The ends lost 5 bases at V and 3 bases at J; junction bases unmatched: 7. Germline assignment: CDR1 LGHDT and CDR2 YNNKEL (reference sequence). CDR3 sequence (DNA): TGTGCCAGCAGCGCACGGGGGACAGGGGTCTACGAGCAGTACTTC. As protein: CASSARGTGVYEQYF.

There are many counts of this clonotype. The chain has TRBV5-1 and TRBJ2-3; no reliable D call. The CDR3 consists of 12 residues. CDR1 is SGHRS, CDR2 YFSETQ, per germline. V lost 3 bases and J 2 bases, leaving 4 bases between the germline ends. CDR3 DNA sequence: TGCGCCAGCAGCTACGACACAGATACGCAGTATTTT. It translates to CASSYDTDTQYF.

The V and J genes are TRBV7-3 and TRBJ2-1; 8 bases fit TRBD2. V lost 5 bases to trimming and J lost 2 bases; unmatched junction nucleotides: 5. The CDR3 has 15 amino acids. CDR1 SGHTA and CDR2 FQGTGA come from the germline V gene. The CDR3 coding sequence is TGTGCCAGCAGCCCTAGCGGGCGACCCTACAATGAGCAGTTCTTC. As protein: CASSPSGRPYNEQFF. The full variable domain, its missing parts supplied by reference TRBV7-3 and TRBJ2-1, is GAGVSQTPSNKVTEKGKYVELRCDPISGHTALYWYRQSLGQGPEFLIYFQGTGAADDSGLPNDRFFAVRPEGSVSTLKIQRTERGDSAVYLCASSPSGRPYNEQFFGPGTRLTVL.

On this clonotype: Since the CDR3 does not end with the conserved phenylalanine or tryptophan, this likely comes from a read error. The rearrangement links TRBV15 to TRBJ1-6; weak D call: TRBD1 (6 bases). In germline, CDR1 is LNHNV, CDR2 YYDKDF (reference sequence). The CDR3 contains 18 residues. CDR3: CATSPPPGQPYYNSPLHS. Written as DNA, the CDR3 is TGTGCCACCAGCCCTCCTCCAGGACAGCCTTACTATAATTCGCCCCTCCACTCT.

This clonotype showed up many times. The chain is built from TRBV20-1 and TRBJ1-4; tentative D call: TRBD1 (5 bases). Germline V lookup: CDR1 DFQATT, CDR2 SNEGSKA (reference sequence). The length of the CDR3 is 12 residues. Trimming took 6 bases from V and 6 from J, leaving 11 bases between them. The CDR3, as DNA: TGCAGTGCAATCAGGGTTGATGAAAAACTGTTTTTT. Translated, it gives CSAIRVDEKLFF.

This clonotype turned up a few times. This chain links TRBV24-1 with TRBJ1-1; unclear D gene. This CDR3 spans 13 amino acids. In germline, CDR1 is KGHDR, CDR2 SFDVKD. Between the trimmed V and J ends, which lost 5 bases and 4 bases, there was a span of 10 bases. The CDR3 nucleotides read TGTGCCACCAGTGCCCAGAGGAGCACTGAAGCTTTCTTT. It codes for CATSAQRSTEAFF.

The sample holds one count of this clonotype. The CDR3 reads CASSAGVTNSPLHF. DNA of the CDR3: TGTGCCAGCAGCGCTGGGGTGACCAATTCACCCCTCCACTTT. This sequence joins TRBV9 and TRBJ1-6; D is undetermined. Trimming left V 3 bases short and J 7 bases short, with 11 bases between. The length of the CDR3 is 14 residues. CDR1 SGDLS and CDR2 YYNGEE come from the germline V gene. Full variable domain (outside the CDR3, taken from reference TRBV9 and TRBJ1-6): DSGVTQTPKHLITATGQRVTLRCSPRSGDLSVYWYQQSLDQGLQFLIQYYNGEERAKGNILERFSAQQFPDLHSELNLSSLELGDSALYFCASSAGVTNSPLHFGNGTRLTVT.